The clone carrying this T cell receptor beta chain was picked up many times. The record originates from a study of T cells in Graves' hyperthyroidism and ophthalmopathy. Amplified regions were TCR beta CDR3 sequences from RNA transcripts. The HTBI set primed first-round TCR CDR3 RT-PCR. TCRdb recomputed calls from the multiplex PCR reads with MiXCR, one row per CDR3 protein. The table lists 250,000 or so distinct CDR3 sequences, 15% to 20% of them singletons. CDR3 length equals 15 residues. Trimming took 1 base from V and 0 from J, leaving 6 bases between them. Germline CDR1 reads LGHDT; CDR2 reads YNNKEL (reference sequence).

Sequencing was performed on blood. This receptor was obtained from a woman aged 18-29 years with Graves' ophthalmopathy. The gene calls are TRBV3-1 and TRBJ2-2; D remains ambiguous. The CDR3 here is CASSQVTANTGELFF. The CDR3 DNA follows: TGTGCCAGCAGCCAAGTTACAGCGAACACCGGGGAGCTGTTTTTT.